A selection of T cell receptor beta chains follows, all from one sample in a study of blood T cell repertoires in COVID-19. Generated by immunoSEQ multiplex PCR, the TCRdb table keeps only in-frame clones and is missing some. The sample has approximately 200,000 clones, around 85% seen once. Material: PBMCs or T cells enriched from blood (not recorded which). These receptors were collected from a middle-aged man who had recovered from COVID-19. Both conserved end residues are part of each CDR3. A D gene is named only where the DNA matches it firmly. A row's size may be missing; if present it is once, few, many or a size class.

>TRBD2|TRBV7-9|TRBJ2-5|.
TGTGCCAGCAGCTTCATGGTGGCTAGCGGGTACCAAGAGACCCAGTACTTC
CASSFMVASGYQETQYF
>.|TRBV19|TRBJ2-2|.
TGTGCCAGTAGGAGGACTGGGGTTAACGCCGGGGAGCTGTTTTTT
CASRRTGVNAGELFF
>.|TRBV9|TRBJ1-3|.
TGTGCCAGCAGCTTAAGGGGCTCTGGAAACACCATATATTTT
CASSLRGSGNTIYF
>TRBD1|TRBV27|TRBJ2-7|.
TGTGCCAGCAGTTCCCGGACAGGAAGCTACGAGCAGTACTTC
CASSSRTGSYEQYF
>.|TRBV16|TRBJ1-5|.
TGTGCCAGCAGCCAATCGAGGGTCACTCAGCCCCAGCATTTT
CASSQSRVTQPQHF
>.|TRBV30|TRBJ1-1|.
TGTGCCTGGAGCCCAGGGACTATGAACACTGAAGCTTTCTTT
CAWSPGTMNTEAFF
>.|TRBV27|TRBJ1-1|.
TGTGCCAGCAGGAGACAAGCAATGAACACTGAAGCTTTCTTT
CASRRQAMNTEAFF
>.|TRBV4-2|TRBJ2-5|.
TGTGCCAGCAGCCAAGATCACCAGGAGGCCCAGTACTTC
CASSQDHQEAQYF
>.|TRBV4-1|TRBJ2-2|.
TGCGCCAGCAGCCAAACGGACAGTTTTCCCGGGGAGCTGTTTTTT
CASSQTDSFPGELFF
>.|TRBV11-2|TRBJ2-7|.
TGTGCCAGCAGCTTAGGGCTAGTAGGCGAGCAGTACTTC
CASSLGLVGEQYF
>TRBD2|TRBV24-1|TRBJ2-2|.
TGTGCCACCAGTGCCCCAGCGGGGGGCCTGTATCCCGGGGAGCTGTTTTTT
CATSAPAGGLYPGELFF
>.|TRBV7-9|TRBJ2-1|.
TGTGCCAGCGAACCGTCGAGCTCCTACAATGAGCAGTTCTTC
CASEPSSSYNEQFF
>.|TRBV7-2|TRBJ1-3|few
TGTGCCAGCAGCTTAGGTGTTAGAAACACCATATATTTT
CASSLGVRNTIYF
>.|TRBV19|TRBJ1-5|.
TGTGCCAGTAGTATATCTCTGGGAGGTCAGCCCCAGCATTTT
CASSISLGGQPQHF
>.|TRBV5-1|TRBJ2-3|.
TGCGCCAGCAGCTTGGGTGGACACTTCACAGATACGCAGTATTTT
CASSLGGHFTDTQYF
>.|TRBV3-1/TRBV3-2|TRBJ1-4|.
TGTGCCAGCAACGAGGGCACCCTCAATGAAAAACTGTTTTTT
CASNEGTLNEKLFF
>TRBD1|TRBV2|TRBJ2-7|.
TGTGCCAGCAGTAACGGGGACAGGGGGCCCTACGAGCAGTACTTC
CASSNGDRGPYEQYF
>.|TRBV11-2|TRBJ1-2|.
TGTGCCAGCAGCTCGGCGGGGGGCTATGGCTACACCTTC
CASSSAGGYGYTF
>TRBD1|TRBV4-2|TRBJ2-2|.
TGTGCCAGCAGCCGATCATACAGGGGGGACACCGGGGAGCTGTTTTTT
CASSRSYRGDTGELFF
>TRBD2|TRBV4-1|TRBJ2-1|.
TGCGCCAGCAGCCGGGGGCTAGCGGGAGCTTCCAATGAGCAGTTCTTC
CASSRGLAGASNEQFF
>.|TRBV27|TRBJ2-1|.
TGTGCCAGCAGTCGGCCAGGGCCCTACAATGAGCAGTTCTTC
CASSRPGPYNEQFF
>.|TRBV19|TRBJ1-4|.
TGTGCCAGTAGTCCTTCGGACGGGGGGGATGAAAAACTGTTTTTT
CASSPSDGGDEKLFF
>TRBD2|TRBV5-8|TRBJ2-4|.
TGTGCCAGCAGCTCCGGGACTAGCGGGATTTCGGACATTCAGTACTTC
CASSSGTSGISDIQYF
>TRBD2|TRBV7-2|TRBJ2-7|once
TGTGCCAGCAGAGTCGGACTAGCGGGACAAGGACACGAGCAGTACTTC
CASRVGLAGQGHEQYF
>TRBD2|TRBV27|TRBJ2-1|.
TGTGCCGCTAGCGGTGCCTCATACAATGAGCAGTTCTTC
CAASGASYNEQFF
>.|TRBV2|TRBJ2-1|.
TGTGCCAGCAGGGCGGGCTTGGGAAACAACCGCTACAATGAGCAGTTCTTC
CASRAGLGNNRYNEQFF
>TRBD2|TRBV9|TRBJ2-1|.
TGTGCCAGCAGCGTAGGATCTAGCGGGAGCTACAATGAGCAGTTCTTC
CASSVGSSGSYNEQFF
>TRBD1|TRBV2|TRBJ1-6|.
TGTGCCAGCAGGAGGACAGGGCGGAATTCACCCCTCCACTTT
CASRRTGRNSPLHF
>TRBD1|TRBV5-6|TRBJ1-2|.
TGTGCCAGCAGCCCAGGGACAGGGTACTATGGCTACACCTTC
CASSPGTGYYGYTF
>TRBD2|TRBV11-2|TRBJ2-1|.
TGTGCCAGCAGCTTAGTGACTAGCGGAGGAGGGTACAATGAGCAGTTCTTC
CASSLVTSGGGYNEQFF
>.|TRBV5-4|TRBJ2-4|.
TGTGCCAGCAGCTTGGCGTCGCGGGGGCAGGGCAAAAACATTCAGTACTTC
CASSLASRGQGKNIQYF
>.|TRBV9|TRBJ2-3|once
TGTGCCAGCAGCGTATTCGGAGGTAGCACAGATACGCAGTATTTT
CASSVFGGSTDTQYF
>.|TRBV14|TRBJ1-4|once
TGTGCCAGCAGCCACACAGGGTTGAGTAATGAAAAACTGTTTTTT
CASSHTGLSNEKLFF
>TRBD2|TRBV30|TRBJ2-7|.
TGTGCCTGGAGTGTACGAGCGGGAGTAGGATACGAGCAGTACTTC
CAWSVRAGVGYEQYF
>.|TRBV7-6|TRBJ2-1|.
TGTACCAGCAGCTTACTACAGGGATGGGATGAGCAGTTCTTC
CTSSLLQGWDEQFF
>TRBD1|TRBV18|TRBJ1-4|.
TGTGCCAGCTCACAGGGGGCCCGTGAAAAACTGTTTTTT
CASSQGAREKLFF
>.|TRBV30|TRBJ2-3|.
TGTGCCGGAGGGCGCGGAGATACGCAGTATTTT
CAGGRGDTQYF
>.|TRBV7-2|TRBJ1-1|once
TGTGCCAGCAGCTCAACGGGACACCTGAACACTGAAGCTTTCTTT
CASSSTGHLNTEAFF
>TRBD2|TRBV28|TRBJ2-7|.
TGTGCCAGCAGTTCCATCAAAGGGACTAGGGGCTACGAGCAGTACTTC
CASSSIKGTRGYEQYF
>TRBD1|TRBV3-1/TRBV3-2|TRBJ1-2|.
TGTGCCAGCAGTCGACGGACAGGCTCCTATGGCTACACCTTC
CASSRRTGSYGYTF
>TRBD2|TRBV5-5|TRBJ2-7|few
TGTGCCAGCAGCTTGGCCGGACTAGATACCTACGAGCAGTACTTC
CASSLAGLDTYEQYF
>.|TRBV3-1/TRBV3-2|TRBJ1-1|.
TGTGCCAGCAGCCAAGATTGGGGAGGGGAAGCTTTCTTT
CASSQDWGGEAFF
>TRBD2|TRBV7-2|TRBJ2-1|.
TGTGCCAGCAGCTTAGTAGCGGGAGCGGATGAGCAGTTCTTC
CASSLVAGADEQFF
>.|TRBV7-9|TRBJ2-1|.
TGTGCCAGCAGCTTGGAACTAGCCGGCAATGAGCAGTTCTTC
CASSLELAGNEQFF
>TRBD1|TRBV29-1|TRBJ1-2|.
TGCAGCGTTGGACAGGGGAACTATGGCTACACCTTC
CSVGQGNYGYTF
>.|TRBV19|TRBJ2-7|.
TGTGCCAGTAGTATGAGGGCGCCCTACGAGCAGTACTTC
CASSMRAPYEQYF
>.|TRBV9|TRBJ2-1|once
TGTGCCAGCAGCGTAAGGGGCGGGATGTCGTACAATGAGCAGTTCTTC
CASSVRGGMSYNEQFF
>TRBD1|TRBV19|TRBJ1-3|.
TGTGCCAGTATGAGGGACAGATCTAGCTCTGGAAACACCATATATTTT
CASMRDRSSSGNTIYF
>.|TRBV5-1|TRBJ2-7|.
TGCGCCAGCAGCAGACACCACCCAGGGTTTGTGGATACGGCCTACGAGCAGTACTTC
CASSRHHPGFVDTAYEQYF
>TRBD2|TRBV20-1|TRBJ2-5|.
TGCAGTGCGGGACTACTAGAGACCCAGTACTTC
CSAGLLETQYF
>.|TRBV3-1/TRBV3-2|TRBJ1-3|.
TGTGCCAGCAGCCAAGATTGGGGCACAAGAAACACCATATATTTT
CASSQDWGTRNTIYF
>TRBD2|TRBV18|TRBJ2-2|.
TGTGCCAGCTCGCAAGCCGGGACTAGCGGGAGGTGGAACACCGGGGAGCTGTTTTTT
CASSQAGTSGRWNTGELFF
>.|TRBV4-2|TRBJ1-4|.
TGTGCCAGCAGTCTGACAGGAGTTGCAACTAATGAAAAACTGTTTTTT
CASSLTGVATNEKLFF
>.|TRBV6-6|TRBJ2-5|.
TGTGCCAGCAGACTGGACCAAGAGACCCAGTACTTC
CASRLDQETQYF
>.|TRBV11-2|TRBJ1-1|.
TGTGCCAGCAGCTTACAGGGTGAAGCTTTCTTT
CASSLQGEAFF